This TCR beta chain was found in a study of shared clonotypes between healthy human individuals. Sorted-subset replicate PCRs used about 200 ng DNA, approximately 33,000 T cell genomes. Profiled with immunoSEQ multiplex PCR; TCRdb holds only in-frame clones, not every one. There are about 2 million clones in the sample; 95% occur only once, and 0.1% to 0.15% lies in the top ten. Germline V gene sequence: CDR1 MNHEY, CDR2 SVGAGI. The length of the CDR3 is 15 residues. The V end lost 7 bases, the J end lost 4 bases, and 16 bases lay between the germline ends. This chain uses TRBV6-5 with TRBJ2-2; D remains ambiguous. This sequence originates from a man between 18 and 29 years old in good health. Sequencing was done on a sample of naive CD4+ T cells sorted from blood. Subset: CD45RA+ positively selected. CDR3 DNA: TGTGCCAGCACCCTGGTTGGTCCTGGCACCGGGGAGCTGTTTTTT. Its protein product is CASTLVGPGTGELFF.